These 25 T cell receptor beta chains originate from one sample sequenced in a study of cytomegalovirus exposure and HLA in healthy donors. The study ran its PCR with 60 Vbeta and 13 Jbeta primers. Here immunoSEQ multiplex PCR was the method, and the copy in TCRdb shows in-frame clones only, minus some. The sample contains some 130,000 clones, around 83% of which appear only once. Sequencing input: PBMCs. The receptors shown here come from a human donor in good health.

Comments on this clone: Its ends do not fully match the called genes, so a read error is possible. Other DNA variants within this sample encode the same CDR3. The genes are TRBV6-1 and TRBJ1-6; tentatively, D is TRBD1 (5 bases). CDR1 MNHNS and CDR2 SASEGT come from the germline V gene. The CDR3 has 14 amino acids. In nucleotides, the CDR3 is TGTGCCAGCAGTGACAGGGCATCTAATTCCCCCCTCCACTTT. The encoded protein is CASSDRASNSPLHF.

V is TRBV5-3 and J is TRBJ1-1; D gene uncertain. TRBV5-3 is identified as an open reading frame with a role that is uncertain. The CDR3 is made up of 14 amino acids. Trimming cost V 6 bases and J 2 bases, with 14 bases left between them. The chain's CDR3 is CARTKFTENTEAFF. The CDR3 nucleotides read TGTGCCAGAACGAAGTTCACAGAAAACACTGAAGCTTTCTTT.

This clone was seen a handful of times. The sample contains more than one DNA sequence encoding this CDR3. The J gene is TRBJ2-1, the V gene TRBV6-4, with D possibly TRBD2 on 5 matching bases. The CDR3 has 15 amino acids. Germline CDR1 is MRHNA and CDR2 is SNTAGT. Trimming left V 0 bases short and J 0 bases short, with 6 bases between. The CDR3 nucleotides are TGTGCCAGCAGTGACTCGAGCGGCTCCTACAATGAGCAGTTCTTC. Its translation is CASSDSSGSYNEQFF.

The chain's CDR3 is CASSTVPGRSSGNTIYF. The DNA of the CDR3 is TGTGCCAGCAGCACCGTCCCAGGGAGGAGCTCTGGAAACACCATATATTTT. This chain links TRBV9 with TRBJ1-3; TRBD1 is a possible D gene (5 bases). The CDR3 totals 17 residues. Germline-derived CDR1 and CDR2 are SGDLS and YYNGEE. The V end lost 4 bases, the J end lost 0 bases, and 17 bases lay between the germline ends.

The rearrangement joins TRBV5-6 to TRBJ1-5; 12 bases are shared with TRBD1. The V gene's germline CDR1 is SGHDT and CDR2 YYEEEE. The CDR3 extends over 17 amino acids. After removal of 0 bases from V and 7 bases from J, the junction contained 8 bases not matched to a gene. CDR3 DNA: TGTGCCAGCAGCTTGGGAATGGGACAGGGGGCAGGACAGCCCCAGCATTTT. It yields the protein CASSLGMGQGAGQPQHF.

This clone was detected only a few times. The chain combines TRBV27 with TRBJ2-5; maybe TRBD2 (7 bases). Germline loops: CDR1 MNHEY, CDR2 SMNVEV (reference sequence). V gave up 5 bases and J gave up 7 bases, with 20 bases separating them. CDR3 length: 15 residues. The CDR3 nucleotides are TGTGCCAGCAGTACCGCGGCGGGGGCCAGGACGACCCAGTACTTC. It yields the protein CASSTAAGARTTQYF.

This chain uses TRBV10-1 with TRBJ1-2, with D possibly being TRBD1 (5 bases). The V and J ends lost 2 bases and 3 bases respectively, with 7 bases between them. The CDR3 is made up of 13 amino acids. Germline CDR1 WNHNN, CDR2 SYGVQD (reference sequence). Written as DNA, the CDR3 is TGCGCCAGCAGTGAGGACAGATACTATGGCTACACCTTC. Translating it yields CASSEDRYYGYTF.

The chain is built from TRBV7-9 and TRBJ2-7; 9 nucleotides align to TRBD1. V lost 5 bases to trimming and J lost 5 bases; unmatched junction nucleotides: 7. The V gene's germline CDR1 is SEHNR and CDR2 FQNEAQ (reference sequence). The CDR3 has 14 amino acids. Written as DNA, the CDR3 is TGTGCCAGCAGCATGGGACAGGGAGACCACGAGCAGTACTTC. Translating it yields CASSMGQGDHEQYF.

CDR3 amino acids: CASSLRGDSSYNEQFF. In nucleotides, the CDR3 is TGTGCCAGCAGCTTACGAGGTGACAGCTCCTACAATGAGCAGTTCTTC. The V gene is TRBV7-9, the J gene TRBJ2-1, with D perhaps matching TRBD1 (5 bases). Germline V gene lookup returns CDR1 SEHNR and CDR2 FQNEAQ (reference sequence). The CDR3 sequence is 16 residues long. Trimming stripped 2 bases from V and 0 bases from J, with 11 bases between.

In DNA, the CDR3 is TGTGCCAGCAGCTCAAGGACAGGTGAAGCTTTCTTT. This sequence encodes CASSSRTGEAFF. V usage is TRBV6-5 and J usage is TRBJ1-1; 7 bases line up with TRBD1. V dropped 6 bases and J dropped 7; count of bases not matched to a gene: 5. Germline V gene data show CDR1 as MNHEY and CDR2 as SVGAGI. The CDR3 is 12 residues long.

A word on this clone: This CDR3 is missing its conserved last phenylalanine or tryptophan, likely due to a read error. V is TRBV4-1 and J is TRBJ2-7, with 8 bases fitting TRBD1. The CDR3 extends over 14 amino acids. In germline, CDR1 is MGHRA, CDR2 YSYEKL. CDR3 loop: CACSQIGTGLEQYL. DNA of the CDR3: TGCGCCTGCAGCCAAATCGGGACAGGACTCGAGCAGTACCTC.

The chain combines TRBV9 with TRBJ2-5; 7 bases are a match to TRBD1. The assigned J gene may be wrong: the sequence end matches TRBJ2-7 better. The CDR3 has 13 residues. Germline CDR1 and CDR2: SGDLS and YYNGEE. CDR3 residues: CASSTGQSYEQYF. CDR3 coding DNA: TGTGCCAGCAGCACGGGACAGAGCTACGAGCAGTACTTC.

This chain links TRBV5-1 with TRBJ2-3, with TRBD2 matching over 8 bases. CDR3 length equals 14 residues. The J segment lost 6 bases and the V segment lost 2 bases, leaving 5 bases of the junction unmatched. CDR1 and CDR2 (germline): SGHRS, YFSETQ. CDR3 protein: CASSFSGGGDTQYF. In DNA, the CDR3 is TGCGCCAGCAGCTTCAGCGGGGGTGGGGATACGCAGTATTTT.

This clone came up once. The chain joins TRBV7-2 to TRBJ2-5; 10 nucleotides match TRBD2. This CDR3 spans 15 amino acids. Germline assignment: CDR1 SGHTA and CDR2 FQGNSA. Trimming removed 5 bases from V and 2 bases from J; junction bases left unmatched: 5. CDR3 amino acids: CASSPGLAAQETQYF. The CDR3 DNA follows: TGTGCCAGCAGCCCCGGACTAGCGGCTCAAGAGACCCAGTACTTC.

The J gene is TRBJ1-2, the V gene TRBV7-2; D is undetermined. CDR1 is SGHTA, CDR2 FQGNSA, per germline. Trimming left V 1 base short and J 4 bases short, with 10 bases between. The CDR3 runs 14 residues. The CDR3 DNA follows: TGTGCCAGCAGCTTAGAGATGGGAGGCTATGGCTACACCTTC. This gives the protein CASSLEMGGYGYTF.

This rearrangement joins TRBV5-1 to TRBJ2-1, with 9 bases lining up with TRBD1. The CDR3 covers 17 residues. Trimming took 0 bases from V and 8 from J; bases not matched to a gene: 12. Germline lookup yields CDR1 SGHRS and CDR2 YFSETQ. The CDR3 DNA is TGCGCCAGCAGCTTGGACAGGGGGCCCCGGGTTGTTGATGAGCAGTTCTTC. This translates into CASSLDRGPRVVDEQFF.

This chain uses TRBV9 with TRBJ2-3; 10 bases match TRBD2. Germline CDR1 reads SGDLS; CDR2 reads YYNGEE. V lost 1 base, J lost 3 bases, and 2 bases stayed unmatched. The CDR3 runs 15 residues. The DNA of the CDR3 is TGTGCCAGCAGCGTAAGCGGGGGGGTAACAGATACGCAGTATTTT. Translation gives CASSVSGGVTDTQYF.

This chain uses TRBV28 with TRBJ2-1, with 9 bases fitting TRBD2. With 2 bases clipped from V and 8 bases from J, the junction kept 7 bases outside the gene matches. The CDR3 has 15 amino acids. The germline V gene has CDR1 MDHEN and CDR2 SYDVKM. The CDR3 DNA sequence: TGTGCCAGCAGTTTAGGGACTAGCCGCTCGGATGAGCAGTTCTTC. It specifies CASSLGTSRSDEQFF.

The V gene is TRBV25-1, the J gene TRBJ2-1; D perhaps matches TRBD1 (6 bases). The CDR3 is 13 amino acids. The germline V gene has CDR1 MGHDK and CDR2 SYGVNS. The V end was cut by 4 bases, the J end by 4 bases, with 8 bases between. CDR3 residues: CASSGGQYNEQFF. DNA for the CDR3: TGTGCCAGCAGTGGAGGACAGTACAATGAGCAGTTCTTC. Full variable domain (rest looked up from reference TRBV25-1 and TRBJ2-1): EADIYQTPRYLVIGTGKKITLECSQTMGHDKMYWYQQDPGMELHLIHYSYGVNSTEKGDLSSESTVSRIRTEHFPLTLESARPSHTSQYLCASSGGQYNEQFFGPGTRLTVL.

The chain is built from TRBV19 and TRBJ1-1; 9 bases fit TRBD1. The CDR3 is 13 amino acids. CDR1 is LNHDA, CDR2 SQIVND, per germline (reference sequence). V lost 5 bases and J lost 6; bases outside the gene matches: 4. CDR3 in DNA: TGTGCCAGTAGTCCCAGACAGGGGGCTGAAGCTTTCTTT. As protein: CASSPRQGAEAFF.

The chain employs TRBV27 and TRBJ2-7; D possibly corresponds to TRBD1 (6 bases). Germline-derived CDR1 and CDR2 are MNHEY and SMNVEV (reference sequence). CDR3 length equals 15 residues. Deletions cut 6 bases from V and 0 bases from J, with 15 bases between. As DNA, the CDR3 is TGTGCCAGCAGCCAGGACAGTACTGGCTCCTACGAGCAGTACTTC. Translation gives CASSQDSTGSYEQYF.

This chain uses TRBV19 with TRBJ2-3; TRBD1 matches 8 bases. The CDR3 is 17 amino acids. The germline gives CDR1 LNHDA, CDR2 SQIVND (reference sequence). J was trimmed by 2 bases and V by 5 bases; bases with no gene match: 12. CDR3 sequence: CASSGRQGRAYTDTQYF. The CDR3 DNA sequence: TGTGCCAGTAGTGGACGACAGGGGAGAGCATACACAGATACGCAGTATTTT.

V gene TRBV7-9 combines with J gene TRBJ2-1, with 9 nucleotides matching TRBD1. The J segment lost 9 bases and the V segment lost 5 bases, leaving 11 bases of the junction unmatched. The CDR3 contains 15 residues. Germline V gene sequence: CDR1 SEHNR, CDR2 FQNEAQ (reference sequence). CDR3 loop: CASSPPGQGSLEQFF. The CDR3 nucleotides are TGTGCCAGCAGCCCTCCGGGACAGGGTTCCCTTGAGCAGTTCTTC.

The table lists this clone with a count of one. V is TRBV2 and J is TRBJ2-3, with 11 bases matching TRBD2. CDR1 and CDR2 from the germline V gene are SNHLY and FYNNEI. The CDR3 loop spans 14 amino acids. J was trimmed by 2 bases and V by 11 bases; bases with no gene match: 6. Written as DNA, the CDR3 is TGTGCCGGAAAGACTAGCGGGACCACAGATACGCAGTATTTT. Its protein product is CAGKTSGTTDTQYF.

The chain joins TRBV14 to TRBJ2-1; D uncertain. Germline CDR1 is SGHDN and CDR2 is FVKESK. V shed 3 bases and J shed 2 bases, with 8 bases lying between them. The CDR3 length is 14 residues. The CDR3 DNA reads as TGTGCCAGCAGCCACCGACAAACCTACAATGAGCAGTTCTTC. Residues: CASSHRQTYNEQFF.